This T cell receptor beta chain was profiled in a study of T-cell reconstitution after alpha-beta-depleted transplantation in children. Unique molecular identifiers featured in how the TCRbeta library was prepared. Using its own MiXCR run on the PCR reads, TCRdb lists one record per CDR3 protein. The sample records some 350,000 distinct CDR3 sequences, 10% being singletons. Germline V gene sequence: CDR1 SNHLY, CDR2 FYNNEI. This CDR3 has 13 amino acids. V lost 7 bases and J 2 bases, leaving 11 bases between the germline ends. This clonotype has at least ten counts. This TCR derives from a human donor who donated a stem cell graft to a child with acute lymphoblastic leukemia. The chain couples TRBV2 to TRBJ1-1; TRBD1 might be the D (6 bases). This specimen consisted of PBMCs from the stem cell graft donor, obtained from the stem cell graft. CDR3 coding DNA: TGTGCCAGCACCGGACAGCCAAACACTGAAGCTTTCTTT. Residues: CASTGQPNTEAFF.